The present TCR beta chain was sequenced within a study of monozygotic twins with cystic fibrosis. Study-wide findings and caveats: Monozygotic CF twin pairs shared significantly more nucleotide-identical clonotypes than unrelated CF individuals did. The repertoire was suggested to be naive-dominated, clonality median about 0.0095. J usage was most co-twin-similar in 8 of 16 pairs, V in 13.

Notes on this clone: The antigen remains undetermined.

Trimming took 7 bases from V and 3 from J; bases not matched to a gene: 9. Germline V gives CDR1 LNHDA, CDR2 SQIVND (reference sequence). The CDR3 length is 16 residues. The protocol was immunoSEQ multiplex PCR, while the TCRdb copy is restricted to in-frame clones and leaves out a portion. The sample includes some 26,000 clones, about 91% of them seen just once. The TCR comes from a girl aged 2 to 9 with cystic fibrosis. Sequenced: blood. The J gene is TRBJ1-6, the V gene TRBV19; 7 bases align to TRBD1. CDR3 residues: CASTRTGRVYNSPLHF. The CDR3 region has the DNA TGTGCCAGTACTAGGACAGGCCGTGTCTATAATTCACCCCTCCACTTT.